Each of the 5 T cell receptor beta chains below was sequenced from the same sample in a study of blood T cell repertoires in COVID-19. The table came from immunoSEQ multiplex PCR; TCRdb's copy has only in-frame clones and leaves some out. The data show approximately 340,000 clones, approximately 90% seen once. Sequenced: peripheral blood. The receptors were gathered from a man in his thirties or forties with COVID-19, enrolled during active disease.

The J gene is TRBJ2-7, the V gene TRBV4-1; 9 bases fit TRBD1. J was trimmed by 2 bases and V by 4 bases; bases with no gene match: 9. Per germline, CDR1 MGHRA and CDR2 YSYEKL. This CDR3 has 16 amino acids. CDR3 sequence: CASSPNPGQGTYEQYF. Here the CDR3 DNA reads TGCGCCAGCAGCCCTAATCCGGGACAGGGAACCTACGAGCAGTACTTC.

As regards this clone: Other DNA sequences in this specimen translate into the identical CDR3. The rearrangement uses TRBV27 and TRBJ1-5; D is perhaps TRBD1 (5 bases). This CDR3 is 14 amino acids long. The ends were cut back, 3 bases at V and 4 bases at J, with 10 bases in the middle. The germline V gene has CDR1 MNHEY and CDR2 SMNVEV (reference sequence). The CDR3 sequence: CASSLIGGNQPQHF. The CDR3 nucleotides read TGTGCCAGCAGTTTGATCGGGGGAAATCAGCCCCAGCATTTT.

The V call is TRBV5-1, the J call TRBJ2-5; 11 nucleotides line up with TRBD2. V lost 0 bases and J lost 4; bases outside the gene matches: 5. The CDR3 contains 16 residues. CDR1 and CDR2 from the germline V gene are SGHRS and YFSETQ. The CDR3 sequence: CASSLEASGGRETQYF. Here the CDR3 DNA reads TGCGCCAGCAGCTTGGAGGCTAGCGGGGGGAGAGAGACCCAGTACTTC.

This chain connects TRBV6-2 or TRBV6-3 to TRBJ2-7; D not resolved. V lost 5 bases to trimming and J lost 0 bases, with 14 bases between them. The germline CDR1 and CDR2 sequences are MNHEY and SVGEGT. The CDR3 has 15 residues. Here the CDR3 reads CASSPFKSSSYEQYF. The CDR3 region has the DNA TGTGCCAGCAGTCCCTTTAAATCGAGCTCCTACGAGCAGTACTTC.

The gene calls are TRBV18 and TRBJ1-4, with D uncertain. V shed 5 bases and J shed 1 base, with 8 bases lying between them. CDR1 and CDR2 (germline): KGHSH, LQKENI. The CDR3 loop spans 14 amino acids. The CDR3 is CASSTSGTNEKLFF. The CDR3 coding sequence is TGTGCCAGCTCAACAAGCGGAACTAATGAAAAACTGTTTTTT.